Listed here are 28 T cell receptor beta chains from one sample, sequenced in a study of cytomegalovirus exposure and HLA in healthy donors (dated by TCRdb to between 2016 and 2019). Library generation was performed with the immunoSEQ multiplex PCR assay. TCRdb stores this immuneACCESS table with in-frame sequences only. Part of the clones is absent; in the studies checked, under half of the shortfall reflects unresolved V genes, and no reason is known for the rest. The sample includes more than 90,000 clones, with about 83% observed a single time. Roughly 5% of the sample is in the top ten clones. The specimen was PBMCs. The receptors shown here come from a man aged 18 to 29 in good health and CMV-seronegative.

The chain uses TRBV28 and TRBJ1-2; 7 bases match TRBD1. Per germline, CDR1 MDHEN and CDR2 SYDVKM. This CDR3 spans 14 amino acids. J lost 4 bases, V lost 8 bases, and 10 bases had no gene match. The CDR3 nucleotides read TGTGCCAGCCTCCCCCCCGGGACAGCCTATGGCTACACCTTC. Encoded protein: CASLPPGTAYGYTF.

V gene TRBV2 combines with J gene TRBJ2-1; D gene uncertain. The CDR3 has 11 residues. CDR1 is SNHLY, CDR2 FYNNEI, per germline. V lost 6 bases to trimming and J lost 8 bases, with 8 bases between them. DNA of the CDR3: TGTGCCAGCAGGTATCTAGATGAGCAGTTCTTC. Translation: CASRYLDEQFF.

This rearrangement joins TRBV25-1 to TRBJ2-1; the match to TRBD2 covers 9 bases. J gave up 7 bases and V 1 base, and 11 bases lay outside the gene matches. This CDR3 has 17 amino acids. Germline-derived CDR1 and CDR2 are MGHDK and SYGVNS. CDR3 in DNA: TGTGCCAGCAGTGAATCGGGGGTAGCGGGAGTTGAGAATGAGCAGTTCTTC. This translates into CASSESGVAGVENEQFF.

The J gene is TRBJ1-3, the V gene TRBV6-1; a weak D match, TRBD1 (5 bases). The CDR3 has 14 amino acids. Germline-derived CDR1 and CDR2 are MNHNS and SASEGT. V shed 11 bases and J shed 0 bases, with 14 bases lying between them. The CDR3: CASPTGDSGNTIYF. The CDR3 region has the DNA TGTGCCTCTCCAACGGGGGACTCTGGAAACACCATATATTTT.

This chain joins TRBV19 and TRBJ2-7; TRBD1 matches at 9 bases. V was clipped by 2 bases and J by 2 bases; unmatched bases: 4. This CDR3 is 15 amino acids long. Germline V gives CDR1 LNHDA, CDR2 SQIVND (reference sequence). CDR3 DNA sequence: TGTGCCAGTAGTATACAGGGACAGGGCGCCTACGAGCAGTACTTC. Amino acid sequence: CASSIQGQGAYEQYF.

This chain connects TRBV2 to TRBJ2-4; D is unclear. Trimming took off 5 bases at V and 11 bases at J, with 7 bases between the two ends. The CDR3 loop spans 10 amino acids. Per the germline V gene, CDR1 is SNHLY and CDR2 is FYNNEI. The CDR3 DNA reads as TGTGCCAGCAGTCGCCGAGTTCAGTACTTC. Translation gives CASSRRVQYF.

The J gene is TRBJ2-1, the V gene TRBV25-1, with TRBD2 matching over 7 bases. The CDR3 runs to 14 residues. Germline loops: CDR1 MGHDK, CDR2 SYGVNS. The V segment lost 2 bases and the J segment 3 bases; nucleotides outside the gene matches: 1. The DNA for the CDR3 is TGTGCCAGCAGTGAACTAGCGGACTACAATGAGCAGTTCTTC. Translated, it gives CASSELADYNEQFF. Full variable domain (outside the CDR3, taken from reference TRBV25-1 and TRBJ2-1): EADIYQTPRYLVIGTGKKITLECSQTMGHDKMYWYQQDPGMELHLIHYSYGVNSTEKGDLSSESTVSRIRTEHFPLTLESARPSHTSQYLCASSELADYNEQFFGPGTRLTVL.

The chain recombines TRBV6-5 with TRBJ2-4; 7 bases fit TRBD1. Germline V CDR1 and CDR2: MNHEY, SVGAGI. The CDR3 has 15 residues. Unmatched junction bases numbered 6, after V lost 6 bases and J lost 1 base. Here the CDR3 reads CASSTGAGAKNIQYF. For the CDR3, the DNA is TGTGCCAGCAGCACAGGGGCCGGGGCCAAAAACATTCAGTACTTC.

About this clone: At one boundary the junction diverges from the germline segment, which might be a read error. V is TRBV28 and J is TRBJ2-5; perhaps TRBD2 as D (5 bases). The CDR3 sequence is 14 residues long. Germline V CDR1 and CDR2: MDHEN, SYDVKM. CDR3 protein: CASSVSGLLQKFHF. The CDR3 DNA reads as TGTGCCAGCTCGGTGAGCGGACTGTTACAGAAGTTCCACTTC.

The chain links TRBV30 to TRBJ2-7; D possibly corresponds to TRBD2 (5 bases). In germline, CDR1 is GTSNPN, CDR2 SVGIG (reference sequence). The CDR3 is 12 amino acids. The V gene lost 2 bases and the J gene lost 6 bases, with 11 bases spanning the gap. The CDR3 DNA sequence: TGTGCCTGGAGTCCTCGGGCGGGCGAGCAGTACTTC. Translation: CAWSPRAGEQYF. The whole variable domain, filled in from reference TRBV30 and TRBJ2-7, reads SQTIHQWPATLVQPVGSPLSLECTVEGTSNPNLYWYRQAAGRGLQLLFYSVGIGQISSEVPQNLSASRPQDRQFILSSKKLLLSDSGFYLCAWSPRAGEQYFGPGTRLTVT.

In this sample, this clone turned up once. The chain is built from TRBV7-6 and TRBJ1-6; D is undetermined. This CDR3 has 14 amino acids. Germline V lookup: CDR1 SGHVS, CDR2 FNYEAQ. The ends were cut back, 1 base at V and 10 bases at J, with 11 bases in the middle. The CDR3: CASSLVSGRSPLHF. In nucleotides, the CDR3 is TGTGCCAGCAGCTTAGTTTCGGGGAGGTCACCCCTCCACTTT.

The V call is TRBV27, the J call TRBJ2-5; weak D call: TRBD2 (6 bases). The CDR3 is 16 residues long. V dropped 0 bases and J dropped 5 bases, with 16 bases sitting between them. Per the germline V gene, CDR1 is MNHEY and CDR2 is SMNVEV (reference sequence). The CDR3, as DNA: TGTGCCAGCAGTTTATCCCGGGACTGGAATCGGGAGACCCAGTACTTC. It codes for CASSLSRDWNRETQYF.

The chain employs TRBV5-1 and TRBJ1-1; 9 bases align to TRBD1. Germline lookup yields CDR1 SGHRS and CDR2 YFSETQ. The CDR3 spans 14 residues. V lost 8 bases to trimming and J lost 3 bases; unmatched junction nucleotides: 8. The CDR3 here is CASRSGQGHTEAFF. The CDR3 DNA is TGCGCCAGTCGAAGCGGACAGGGGCACACTGAAGCTTTCTTT.

The rearrangement joins TRBV29-1 to TRBJ1-2; D possibly corresponds to TRBD1 (6 bases). Looked up from germline, CDR1 is SQVTM and CDR2 is ANQGSEA. V was clipped by 4 bases and J by 5 bases, with 14 bases between them. This CDR3 has 13 residues. CDR3 sequence: CSVVLQGGYGYTF. In DNA form, the CDR3 reads TGCAGCGTTGTGCTACAGGGAGGGTATGGCTACACCTTC.

This clone was seen once. This chain connects TRBV5-6 to TRBJ2-1; TRBD1 aligns across 9 bases. The J segment lost 9 bases and the V segment lost 0 bases, leaving 10 bases of the junction unmatched. Germline CDR1 SGHDT, CDR2 YYEEEE. This CDR3 comprises 16 residues. In DNA form, the CDR3 reads TGTGCCAGCAGCTTGGCCACAGGGGGCGCTAGGGTTGAGCAGTTCTTC. Translated, it gives CASSLATGGARVEQFF.

The CDR3 nucleotides read TGCGCCAGCAGCCTTACTGAAAGTAGCGGGATTACCTACGAGCAGTACTTC. It yields the protein CASSLTESSGITYEQYF. The V gene is TRBV5-1, the J gene TRBJ2-7; 8 positions agree with TRBD2. Germline CDR1 and CDR2: SGHRS and YFSETQ. The J segment lost 2 bases and the V segment lost 4 bases, leaving 14 bases of the junction unmatched. CDR3 length equals 17 residues.

V gene TRBV19 combines with J gene TRBJ1-5; TRBD1 agrees at 7 bases. The V gene's germline CDR1 is LNHDA and CDR2 SQIVND (reference sequence). The CDR3 has 15 amino acids. V gave up 3 bases and J gave up 6 bases; unmatched junction bases: 8. For the CDR3, the DNA is TGTGCCAGTAGTATCGGGAGGGGGCGCGTTCAGCCCCAGCATTTT. Its translation is CASSIGRGRVQPQHF.

This clone occurred a few times. The chain joins TRBV15 to TRBJ2-3; tentatively, D is TRBD2 (7 bases). This CDR3 spans 14 amino acids. The germline gives CDR1 LNHNV, CDR2 YYDKDF (reference sequence). Trimming left V 4 bases short and J 4 bases short, with 12 bases between. CDR3 residues: CATSKGGGADTQYF. As DNA, the CDR3 is TGTGCCACCAGCAAAGGGGGGGGCGCAGATACGCAGTATTTT.

The rearrangement links TRBV7-9 to TRBJ2-3; 14 nucleotides align to TRBD2. V dropped 5 bases and J dropped 5; count of bases not matched to a gene: 9. CDR1 and CDR2 (germline): SEHNR, FQNEAQ (reference sequence). CDR3 length equals 17 residues. DNA of the CDR3: TGTGCCAGCAGCGCCGAGATGGGACTAGCGGGAGTAGATACGCAGTATTTT. This codes for CASSAEMGLAGVDTQYF.

The chain combines TRBV7-9 with TRBJ1-2; 10 nucleotides agree with TRBD1. This CDR3 has 16 residues. After removal of 5 bases from V and 4 bases from J, the junction contained 10 bases not matched to a gene. CDR1 and CDR2 (germline): SEHNR, FQNEAQ (reference sequence). DNA of the CDR3: TGTGCCAGCAGCGGCCGCGGGGACAGGGGCAGCTATGGCTACACCTTC. Amino acid sequence: CASSGRGDRGSYGYTF.

The chain joins TRBV5-6 to TRBJ2-7; possibly TRBD2 for D (6 bases). The V and J ends lost 1 base and 0 bases respectively, with 14 bases between them. The germline CDR1 and CDR2 sequences are SGHDT and YYEEEE. The CDR3 has 16 residues. The CDR3 region is CASSLYLSGLSYEQYF. DNA for the CDR3: TGTGCCAGCAGCTTGTACCTTAGCGGCCTCTCCTACGAGCAGTACTTC. The full variable domain, rest sourced from reference TRBV5-6 and TRBJ2-7, is DAGVTQSPTHLIKTRGQQVTLRCSPKSGHDTVSWYQQALGQGPQFIFQYYEEEERQRGNFPDRFSGHQFPNYSSELNVNALLLGDSALYLCASSLYLSGLSYEQYFGPGTRLTVT.

The CDR3 sequence is CSAKDSVGPQHF. CDR3 nucleotide sequence: TGCAGCGCCAAGGACAGCGTCGGGCCCCAGCATTTT. This chain connects TRBV29-1 to TRBJ1-5; TRBD1 is a possible D gene (6 bases). This CDR3 region has 12 residues. Germline V gene sequence: CDR1 SQVTM, CDR2 ANQGSEA. V gave up 7 bases and J gave up 9 bases, with 16 bases separating them.

The chain uses TRBV6-5 and TRBJ1-5, with TRBD1 matching 7 bases. Germline V gene lookup returns CDR1 MNHEY and CDR2 SVGAGI. V trimming: 6 bases; J trimming: 0 bases; junction bases outside the gene matches: 5. The CDR3 extends over 15 amino acids. The CDR3 region has the DNA TGTGCCAGCAGCCGAGGGACAGATAGCAATCAGCCCCAGCATTTT. It specifies CASSRGTDSNQPQHF.

The J gene is TRBJ1-1, the V gene TRBV14; possibly TRBD1 for D (5 bases). Germline V lookup: CDR1 SGHDN, CDR2 FVKESK. Between the trimmed V and J ends, which lost 0 bases and 1 base, there was a span of 6 bases. This CDR3 comprises 14 residues. The CDR3 coding sequence is TGTGCCAGCAGCCAAGATACAGGGAACACTGAAGCTTTCTTT. Its protein is CASSQDTGNTEAFF.

As regards this clone: Distinct nucleotide sequences in the sample also encode this CDR3. The chain employs TRBV30 and TRBJ2-3; 9 bases are a match to TRBD2. Germline CDR1 and CDR2: GTSNPN and SVGIG (reference sequence). This CDR3 has 14 residues. V gave up 3 bases and J gave up 2 bases; unmatched junction bases: 3. The CDR3 bases are TGTGCCTGGAGCCTAGCGGGGTCCACAGATACGCAGTATTTT. Its protein product is CAWSLAGSTDTQYF.

The chain has TRBV25-1 and TRBJ1-1; TRBD1 is a possible D gene (5 bases). Trimming pared 6 bases from V and 1 base from J, leaving 6 bases between. Germline-derived CDR1 and CDR2 are MGHDK and SYGVNS. This CDR3 is built from 12 residues. The DNA for the CDR3 is TGTGCCAGCAGGGGGGGGAACACTGAAGCTTTCTTT. As protein: CASRGGNTEAFF.

This sequence joins TRBV7-9 and TRBJ2-7, with TRBD1 matching 8 bases. The V gene's germline CDR1 is SEHNR and CDR2 FQNEAQ (reference sequence). The CDR3 spans 15 residues. Trimming took 5 bases from V and 5 from J; bases not matched to a gene: 11. The CDR3 DNA follows: TGTGCCAGCAGCCCAGAGGACAGGGCGATCGACGAGCAGTACTTC. It translates to CASSPEDRAIDEQYF.

CDR3: CASSGGAGSYEQYF. The CDR3 DNA follows: TGTGCCAGCAGTGGCGGTGCGGGGAGCTACGAGCAGTACTTC. The rearrangement links TRBV27 to TRBJ2-7; weak D call: TRBD2 (6 bases). V was clipped by 5 bases and J by 3 bases, with 14 bases between them. CDR3 size: 14 residues. Germline CDR1 reads MNHEY; CDR2 reads SMNVEV (reference sequence).